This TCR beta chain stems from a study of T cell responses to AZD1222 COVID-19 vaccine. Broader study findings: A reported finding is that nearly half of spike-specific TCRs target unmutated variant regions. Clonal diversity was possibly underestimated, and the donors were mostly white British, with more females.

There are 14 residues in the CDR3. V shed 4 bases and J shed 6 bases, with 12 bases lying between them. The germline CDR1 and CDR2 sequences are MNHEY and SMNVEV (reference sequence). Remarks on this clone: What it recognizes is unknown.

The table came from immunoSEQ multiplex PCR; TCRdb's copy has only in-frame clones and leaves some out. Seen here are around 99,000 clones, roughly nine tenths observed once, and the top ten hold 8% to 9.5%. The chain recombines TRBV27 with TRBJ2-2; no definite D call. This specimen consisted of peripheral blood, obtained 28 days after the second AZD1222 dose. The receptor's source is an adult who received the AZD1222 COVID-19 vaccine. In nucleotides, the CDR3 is TGTGCCAGCAGTTGGTTTTTTGGGGCCGGGGAGCTGTTTTTT. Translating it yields CASSWFFGAGELFF.